A single sample is the source of the 24 T cell receptor beta chains below, sequenced in a study of T-cell memory formation after mild COVID-19. MiXCR, applied by TCRdb to the 5' RACE reads, yields one record per CDR3 protein. The sample yields 380,000 or so distinct CDR3 sequences, roughly 15% seen once. What was sequenced was PBMCs or a T cell subset sorted from them (not recorded which). These receptors all stem from a young man who had mild COVID-19 (a few samples of this study predate the infection). Cell type and time point are not known.

The rearrangement joins TRBV6-1 to TRBJ2-1, with 8 bases matching TRBD1. V was clipped by 6 bases and J by 9 bases; unmatched bases: 13. The CDR3 runs 15 residues. CDR1 and CDR2 from the germline V gene are MNHNS and SASEGT. CDR3 coding DNA: TGTGCCAGCAGCTCCGGACAGGGTTACAAGCCTGAGCAGTTCTTC. It yields the protein CASSSGQGYKPEQFF.

This clonotype was seen repeatedly, ten times or more. The rearrangement joins TRBV20-1 to TRBJ2-1; 12 nucleotides match TRBD2. Germline CDR1 reads DFQATT; CDR2 reads SNEGSKA (reference sequence). The V and J ends lost 2 bases and 6 bases, in that order; junction bases with no gene match: 5. The CDR3 contains 15 residues. DNA of the CDR3: TGCAGTGCTAGAAGGACTAGCGGGGTGGCCAATGAGCAGTTCTTC. This codes for CSARRTSGVANEQFF.

The chain links TRBV29-1 to TRBJ2-1; D unresolved. The germline gives CDR1 SQVTM, CDR2 ANQGSEA. V lost 3 bases and J lost 6, with 12 bases in between. CDR3 length: 13 amino acids. The CDR3 reads CSVDLGFVNEQFF. As DNA, the CDR3 is TGCAGCGTTGATCTGGGATTCGTCAATGAGCAGTTCTTC.

The chain couples TRBV27 to TRBJ1-2, with D tentatively TRBD1 (5 bases). CDR1 MNHEY and CDR2 SMNVEV come from the germline V gene (reference sequence). CDR3 size: 13 residues. Trimming took off 5 bases at V and 7 bases at J, with 14 bases between the two ends. The CDR3 coding sequence is TGTGCCAGCAGTCCACAGGCCCTCTCTGGCTACACCTTC. Its protein product is CASSPQALSGYTF.

This clonotype was counted only a few times. This sequence joins TRBV7-2 and TRBJ2-5, with TRBD2 identical over 7 bases. Per germline, CDR1 SGHTA and CDR2 FQGNSA. The CDR3 consists of 15 residues. J was trimmed by 1 base and V by 5 bases; bases with no gene match: 7. CDR3 in amino acids: CASSRSGTTQETQYF. The CDR3 DNA reads as TGTGCCAGCAGCCGCTCCGGGACTACCCAAGAGACCCAGTACTTC. The full variable domain, rest sourced from reference TRBV7-2 and TRBJ2-5, is GAGVSQSPSNKVTEKGKDVELRCDPISGHTALYWYRQSLGQGLEFLIYFQGNSAPDKSGLPSDRFSAERTGGSVSTLTIQRTQQEDSAVYLCASSRSGTTQETQYFGPGTRLLVL.

This clonotype was found a few times. The V gene is TRBV6-5, the J gene TRBJ2-3; D is undetermined. V gave up 0 bases and J gave up 0 bases, with 13 bases separating them. Germline CDR1 and CDR2: MNHEY and SVGAGI. The CDR3 runs to 17 residues. The CDR3 DNA reads as TGTGCCAGCAGTTACTCGATCTTGGGGTCAAGCACAGATACGCAGTATTTT. Amino acids: CASSYSILGSSTDTQYF.

The rearrangement joins TRBV11-3 to TRBJ2-3; the match to TRBD1 covers 9 bases. The CDR3 loop spans 15 amino acids. J lost 2 bases, V lost 5 bases, and 5 bases had no gene match. The germline gives CDR1 SGHNT, CDR2 YENEEA. The CDR3 nucleotides are TGTGCCAGCAGCACCGGACAGGGGCCCACAGATACGCAGTATTTT. Protein: CASSTGQGPTDTQYF.

This clonotype has just a few counts. J is TRBJ1-1 and V is TRBV5-1; D remains unclear. The CDR3 runs to 15 residues. Between the trimmed V and J ends, which lost 0 bases and 5 bases, there was a span of 14 bases. Germline V CDR1 and CDR2: SGHRS, YFSETQ. The CDR3 is CASSLAGRVQTEAFF. DNA for the CDR3: TGCGCCAGCAGCTTGGCAGGTAGAGTACAGACTGAAGCTTTCTTT.

This clonotype has just a few counts. This rearrangement joins TRBV9 to TRBJ2-5, with 7 bases lining up with TRBD1. Trimming removed 3 bases from V and 5 bases from J; junction bases left unmatched: 4. There are 13 residues in the CDR3. Per germline, CDR1 SGDLS and CDR2 YYNGEE. CDR3 in amino acids: CASSGDRAETQYF. In DNA, the CDR3 is TGTGCCAGCAGCGGAGACAGGGCTGAGACCCAGTACTTC.

At least ten counts were recorded for this clonotype. The chain links TRBV28 to TRBJ2-7; D is ambiguous. Trimming cost V 5 bases and J 0 bases, with 8 bases left between them. This CDR3 has 13 residues. Looked up from germline, CDR1 is MDHEN and CDR2 is SYDVKM. The CDR3 reads CASSVSSSYEQYV. DNA of the CDR3: TGTGCCAGCAGTGTGTCAAGCTCCTACGAGCAGTACGTC.

There are a few counts of this clonotype. This chain connects TRBV29-1 to TRBJ1-1, with no clear D. V shed 6 bases and J shed 0 bases, with 8 bases lying between them. The CDR3 totals 12 residues. CDR1 and CDR2 from the germline V gene are SQVTM and ANQGSEA. The CDR3 DNA reads TGCAGCGTGGTGATCGTGAACACTGAAGCTTTCTTT. This codes for CSVVIVNTEAFF. Based on the CDR3 plus reference TRBV29-1 and TRBJ1-1, the full variable domain is SAVISQKPSRDICQRGTSLTIQCQVDSQVTMMFWYRQQPGQSLTLIATANQGSEATYESGFVIDKFPISRPNLTFSTLTVSNMSPEDSSIYLCSVVIVNTEAFFGQGTRLTVV.

This clonotype was recorded a few times. The rearrangement uses TRBV6-2 or TRBV6-3 and TRBJ2-7, with 9 bases identical to TRBD1. This CDR3 region has 16 residues. Germline V gene data show CDR1 as MNHEY and CDR2 as SVGEGT. V shed 0 bases, J shed 2 bases, and the junction held 5 bases outside the gene matches. For the CDR3, the DNA is TGTGCCAGCAGTTACTCGAGCAGACAGGGGGCCTACGAGCAGTACTTC. Translated, it gives CASSYSSRQGAYEQYF.

With regard to this clonotype: This clone may be a read error of a much larger clone one base away. The chain recombines TRBV5-1 with TRBJ2-2; no clear D gene. Trimming cost V 4 bases and J 2 bases, with 3 bases left between them. Germline values: CDR1 SGHRS, CDR2 YFSETQ. The CDR3 is 12 residues long. As DNA, the CDR3 is TGCGCCAGCAGCATTAACACCGGGGAGCTGTTTTTT. Translating it yields CASSINTGELFF.

This clonotype has more than one count but fewer than ten. This chain uses TRBV7-9 with TRBJ2-5; 15 nucleotides agree with TRBD2. The CDR3 consists of 18 residues. CDR1 and CDR2 from the germline V gene are SEHNR and FQNEAQ (reference sequence). The trim removed 6 bases at V and 5 bases at J, leaving 13 bases unmatched. The CDR3 here is CASRTGTSGGISQETQYF. The CDR3, as DNA: TGTGCCAGCAGGACCGGGACTAGCGGGGGGATCAGCCAGGAGACCCAGTACTTC.

A note on this clonotype: Its ends do not fully match the called genes, so a read error is possible. The chain links TRBV20-1 to TRBJ1-1; D gene unclear. CDR1 and CDR2 (germline): DFQATT, SNEGSKA (reference sequence). The CDR3 contains 14 residues. DNA of the CDR3: TGCAGTGCTCCGCGACCTACAGTGAACGCTGAAGCTTTCTTT. Protein: CSAPRPTVNAEAFF.

CDR3 loop: CASSQRTGSSYNSPLHF. As DNA, the CDR3 is TGTGCCAGCAGTCAAAGGACAGGGAGCTCCTATAATTCACCCCTCCACTTT. The gene calls are TRBV6-5 and TRBJ1-6, with TRBD1 identical over 8 bases. CDR1 and CDR2 (germline): MNHEY, SVGAGI. The trim removed 5 bases at V and 0 bases at J, leaving 6 bases unmatched. The CDR3 has 17 residues.

The chain is built from TRBV19 and TRBJ2-2; D perhaps matches TRBD1 (6 bases). The germline gives CDR1 LNHDA, CDR2 SQIVND (reference sequence). Trimming removed 2 bases from V and 7 bases from J, with 17 bases in between. The CDR3 spans 16 residues. DNA for the CDR3: TGTGCCAGTAGTATAAGGATCAGGGGAAGGCGCGGGGAGCTGTTTTTT. This translates into CASSIRIRGRRGELFF.

There are a few counts of this clonotype. The rearrangement links TRBV7-8 to TRBJ2-5, with D tentatively TRBD1 (6 bases). CDR1 and CDR2 from the germline V gene are SGHVS and FQNEAQ. CDR3 length: 16 amino acids. V was trimmed by 4 bases and J by 2 bases, leaving 17 bases between them. The CDR3 sequence: CASSSTIRQAQETQYF. CDR3 nucleotide sequence: TGTGCCAGCAGCTCGACGATAAGACAGGCACAAGAGACCCAGTACTTC.

This clonotype was observed a few times. V is TRBV10-3 and J is TRBJ2-2; D remains unclear. The CDR3 covers 12 residues. Germline loops: CDR1 ENHRY, CDR2 SYGVKD. Trimming took off 10 bases at V and 2 bases at J, with 8 bases between the two ends. The CDR3 loop reads CATNGNTGELFF. The CDR3, as DNA: TGTGCCACCAACGGCAACACCGGGGAGCTGTTTTTT.

This clonotype was observed a few times. The V call is TRBV30, the J call TRBJ1-2; no clear D. The CDR3 has 13 amino acids. V dropped 3 bases and J dropped 0 bases, with 8 bases sitting between them. From germline, CDR1 is GTSNPN and CDR2 SVGIG (reference sequence). Written as DNA, the CDR3 is TGTGCCTGGAGAACCATACCTAACTATGGCTACACCTTC. Encoded protein: CAWRTIPNYGYTF.

Only a few counts were recorded for this clonotype. The chain has TRBV9 and TRBJ2-2, with D perhaps matching TRBD2 (5 bases). CDR1 is SGDLS, CDR2 YYNGEE, per germline. V was shortened by 2 bases and J by 1 base, with 15 bases between the two germline ends. There are 17 residues in the CDR3. In DNA, the CDR3 is TGTGCCAGCAGCGTTTCCGAGGGCAGAAGGAACACCGGGGAGCTGTTTTTT. Encoded protein: CASSVSEGRRNTGELFF.

This clonotype was counted between two and nine times. J is TRBJ1-2 and V is TRBV7-2; TRBD1 aligns across 7 bases. CDR1 SGHTA and CDR2 FQGNSA come from the germline V gene. Trimming at V came to 4 bases and at J to 6 bases, leaving 8 bases not matched to a gene. This CDR3 has 14 residues. The CDR3 loop is CASSSQGQRDGYTF. The CDR3 nucleotides are TGTGCCAGCAGCTCGCAGGGACAGAGGGATGGCTACACCTTC.

This clonotype was detected a few times. The V call is TRBV7-9, the J call TRBJ1-2, with a possible D match to TRBD1 (5 bases). Germline V lookup: CDR1 SEHNR, CDR2 FQNEAQ (reference sequence). The CDR3 covers 11 residues. Trimming cost V 5 bases and J 7 bases, with 8 bases left between them. In nucleotides, the CDR3 is TGTGCCAGCAGCCGCGGGGCTGGCTACACCTTC. It codes for CASSRGAGYTF.

This clonotype was counted a few times. The CDR3 region has the DNA TGTGCCAGCAGCATCGGGACAGGTCCCTACGAGCAGTACTTC. It specifies CASSIGTGPYEQYF. V and J are TRBV7-2 and TRBJ2-7; TRBD1 matches at 8 bases. The V and J ends lost 5 bases and 2 bases, in that order; junction bases with no gene match: 5. The CDR3 is 14 residues long. Germline values: CDR1 SGHTA, CDR2 FQGNSA.